Sequencing of this T cell receptor (beta chain) was carried out in a study of shared clonotypes between healthy human individuals. At the level of the study: Each donor had three CD4 naive, three CD4 memory, two CD8 naive and one CD8 memory plate.

This was a deep-level run. The protocol was immunoSEQ multiplex PCR, while the TCRdb copy is restricted to in-frame clones and leaves out a portion. The sample contains approximately 530,000 clones, 96% of which appear only once. CDR1 and CDR2 from the germline V gene are SGHAT and FQNNGV. V dropped 6 bases and J dropped 5; count of bases not matched to a gene: 13. CDR3 length equals 16 residues. This clone was counted a single time. The TCR was taken from a woman aged 25-40 years in good health. The gene calls are TRBV11-2 and TRBJ1-1; 9 nucleotides line up with TRBD1. The source material was naive CD4+ T cells sorted from blood. Subset in this sample: CD45RA+ positively selected. In DNA, the CDR3 is TGTGCCAGCAGAGCCCCCGGGACAGGGACTTTAACTGAAGCTTTCTTT. Protein: CASRAPGTGTLTEAFF.